This passage covers 22 T cell receptor beta chains from one sample sequenced in a study of radiation and T cells in renal cell carcinoma. TCRdb keeps only in-frame clones here, not all; method: immunoSEQ multiplex PCR. The repertoire holds some 150,000 clones, with over 80% as singletons. The sample's time point: blood 2 weeks post-SBRT. Sample treatment: 15 Gy SBRT to primary tumor, nephrectomy 4 weeks later. The sample was blood, taken from a patient whose treatment included radiotherapy and nephrectomy. The origin of the receptors is a woman between 45 and 65 years old with renal cell carcinoma.

The V call is TRBV6-1, the J call TRBJ2-5; D may be TRBD1 or TRBD2 (6 bases each). This CDR3 spans 15 amino acids. The germline V gene encodes CDR1 MNHNS and CDR2 SASEGT. V gave up 7 bases and J gave up 3 bases, with 18 bases separating them. The CDR3: CASTMNSGAKETQYF. The CDR3, as DNA: TGTGCCAGCACTATGAACTCGGGGGCGAAAGAGACCCAGTACTTC.

The CDR3 protein is CASSQGGFNYGYTF. The CDR3 DNA is TGTGCCAGCAGCCAAGGGGGATTTAACTATGGCTACACCTTC. The rearrangement links TRBV4-2 to TRBJ1-2; no reliable D call. CDR3 length equals 14 residues. Germline loops: CDR1 LGHNA, CDR2 YNFKEQ. V was shortened by 1 base and J by 1 base, with 7 bases between the two germline ends.

The chain is built from TRBV7-9 and TRBJ2-2; D is unclear. This CDR3 is 15 amino acids long. V was cut by 2 bases and J by 0 bases, with 7 bases left in between. From germline, CDR1 is SEHNR and CDR2 FQNEAQ (reference sequence). CDR3 region: CASSLLPTNTGELFF. CDR3 nucleotides: TGTGCCAGCAGCTTACTTCCGACGAACACCGGGGAGCTGTTTTTT. The variable domain in full, with the rest retrieved from reference TRBV7-9 and TRBJ2-2, is DTGVSQNPRHKITKRGQNVTFRCDPISEHNRLYWYRQTLGQGPEFLTYFQNEAQLEKSRLLSDRFSAERPKGSFSTLEIQRTEQGDSAMYLCASSLLPTNTGELFFGEGSRLTVL.

The J gene is TRBJ2-7, the V gene TRBV5-6; D unclear. This CDR3 comprises 13 residues. In germline, CDR1 is SGHDT, CDR2 YYEEEE. The germline V and J ends were trimmed by 1 base and 4 bases, with 9 bases remaining between them. The CDR3 DNA follows: TGTGCCAGCAGCTTGCCTGGGTTATACGAGCAGTACTTC. Amino acids: CASSLPGLYEQYF.

The V call is TRBV5-1, the J call TRBJ2-1, with D unresolved. Germline V gives CDR1 SGHRS, CDR2 YFSETQ. This CDR3 comprises 15 residues. V was clipped by 0 bases and J by 3 bases, with 10 bases between them. CDR3 bases: TGCGCCAGCAGCTTGGCCATTGGCAGCTACAATGAGCAGTTCTTC. It encodes CASSLAIGSYNEQFF.

This chain connects TRBV7-2 to TRBJ1-4, with D possibly being TRBD1 (6 bases). The CDR3 totals 15 residues. CDR1 and CDR2 from the germline V gene are SGHTA and FQGNSA. V lost 5 bases, J lost 3 bases, and 13 bases lay in between. The CDR3 loop reads CASSVSQGPNEKLFF. Here the CDR3 DNA reads TGTGCCAGCAGCGTCTCACAGGGTCCTAATGAAAAACTGTTTTTT.

The V call is TRBV29-1, the J call TRBJ1-2, with 8 bases aligning to TRBD1. With 4 bases clipped from V and 7 bases from J, the junction kept 11 bases outside the gene matches. CDR3 size: 14 residues. Germline V CDR1 and CDR2: SQVTM, ANQGSEA. The chain's CDR3 is CSVVPDRDSSGYTF. In DNA form, the CDR3 reads TGCAGCGTTGTCCCGGACAGGGATAGTAGTGGCTACACCTTC.

The rearrangement uses TRBV5-4 and TRBJ1-1; no clear D. CDR3 length equals 12 residues. Germline CDR1 and CDR2: SGHNT and YYREEE (reference sequence). Trimming shortened V by 2 bases and J by 12 bases, and 14 bases separated the two germline ends. CDR3 region: CASSFMSVSPFF. Written as DNA, the CDR3 is TGTGCCAGCAGCTTCATGTCGGTTTCCCCTTTCTTT.

The chain has TRBV14 and TRBJ2-3; D is uncertain. The germline V gene has CDR1 SGHDN and CDR2 FVKESK. Between the trimmed V and J ends, which lost 1 base and 3 bases, there was a span of 8 bases. This CDR3 region has 14 residues. CDR3 DNA: TGTGCCAGCAGCCAAGCACTGATAACAGATACGCAGTATTTT. Its protein product is CASSQALITDTQYF.

V and J are TRBV6-5 and TRBJ1-5; D is undetermined. This CDR3 has 13 amino acids. Per the germline V gene, CDR1 is MNHEY and CDR2 is SVGAGI. Trimming cost V 4 bases and J 9 bases, with 13 bases left between them. The CDR3 DNA reads as TGTGCCAGCAGTTGGAGGGTCTTGTGGCCCCAGCATTTT. This codes for CASSWRVLWPQHF.

This clone was detected once. V usage is TRBV7-9 and J usage is TRBJ2-1, with D hard to call. V was shortened by 5 bases and J by 15 bases, with 20 bases between the two germline ends. The germline V gene encodes CDR1 SEHNR and CDR2 FQNEAQ (reference sequence). The length of the CDR3 is 13 residues. The CDR3 protein is CASSRTLGPLPFF. The CDR3 nucleotides read TGTGCCAGCAGCCGAACGCTTGGACCCTTGCCGTTCTTC.

The chain employs TRBV15 and TRBJ2-7; D may correspond to TRBD1 or TRBD2 (5 bases each). The germline V gene encodes CDR1 LNHNV and CDR2 YYDKDF (reference sequence). V shed 1 base and J shed 6 bases, with 7 bases lying between them. The CDR3 is 12 amino acids. The CDR3 DNA reads as TGTGCCACCAGCAGAGCAGGGAGCGAGCAGTACTTC. This translates into CATSRAGSEQYF.

This sequence joins TRBV5-1 and TRBJ2-1; 14 bases line up with TRBD2. Germline trimming cut 0 bases from V and 10 bases from J; bases unmatched to any gene: 3. Germline values: CDR1 SGHRS, CDR2 YFSETQ. The CDR3 has 15 residues. The CDR3 here is CASSLVTSGGGEQFF. CDR3 bases: TGCGCCAGCAGCTTGGTGACTAGCGGGGGGGGCGAGCAGTTCTTC.

This rearrangement joins TRBV19 to TRBJ1-4, with D unclear. There are 13 residues in the CDR3. From germline, CDR1 is LNHDA and CDR2 SQIVND (reference sequence). V was shortened by 2 bases and J by 7 bases, with 8 bases between the two germline ends. The CDR3 DNA follows: TGTGCCAGTAGTATATCCCCAATTGAAAAACTGTTTTTT. Translated: CASSISPIEKLFF.

V is TRBV19 and J is TRBJ2-2; no firm D call. Germline CDR1 and CDR2: LNHDA and SQIVND (reference sequence). This CDR3 has 13 residues. V gave up 9 bases and J gave up 2 bases, with 10 bases separating them. This chain's CDR3 is CASSGSNTGELFF. Here the CDR3 DNA reads TGTGCCAGCAGTGGCAGTAACACCGGGGAGCTGTTTTTT.

V gene TRBV5-3 combines with J gene TRBJ2-6; 8 nucleotides line up with TRBD1. TRBV5-3 is sorted into the ORF group, with uncertain function. The trim removed 4 bases at V and 0 bases at J, leaving 6 bases unmatched. The CDR3 has 17 amino acids. The CDR3: CARSPRQGSSGANVLTF. The CDR3, as DNA: TGTGCCAGAAGCCCGCGACAGGGGAGCTCTGGGGCCAACGTCCTGACTTTC.

This clone was seen just once. This rearrangement joins TRBV5-1 to TRBJ2-3; TRBD2 is a possible D gene (7 bases). This CDR3 contains 14 residues. From germline, CDR1 is SGHRS and CDR2 YFSETQ. V lost 9 bases and J 3 bases, leaving 17 bases between the germline ends. The chain's CDR3 is CATRGGATTDTQYF. The DNA for the CDR3 is TGCGCCACCAGAGGGGGGGCTACTACAGATACGCAGTATTTT.

The V and J genes are TRBV19 and TRBJ2-7; TRBD1 matches at 10 bases. The CDR3 extends over 14 amino acids. The trim removed 5 bases at V and 3 bases at J, leaving 4 bases unmatched. Germline CDR1 reads LNHDA; CDR2 reads SQIVND (reference sequence). The CDR3 is CASSRRDRGYEQYF. The DNA of the CDR3 is TGTGCCAGTAGTCGCCGGGACAGGGGCTACGAGCAGTACTTC. The entire variable domain, with the rest obtained from reference TRBV19 and TRBJ2-7, is as follows: DGGITQSPKYLFRKEGQNVTLSCEQNLNHDAMYWYRQDPGQGLRLIYYSQIVNDFQKGDIAEGYSVSREKKESFPLTVTSAQKNPTAFYLCASSRRDRGYEQYFGPGTRLTVT.

The chain recombines TRBV6-5 with TRBJ1-6, with 9 positions matching TRBD1. Losses at the gene ends were 5 bases for V and 9 bases for J; bases not matched to a gene: 2. The CDR3 runs 13 residues. Germline assignment: CDR1 MNHEY and CDR2 SVGAGI. CDR3 sequence: CASSRQGGSPLHF. Written as DNA, the CDR3 is TGTGCCAGCAGTCGACAGGGGGGTTCACCCCTCCACTTT.

The gene calls are TRBV18 and TRBJ2-7; possibly TRBD1 for D (6 bases). Germline-derived CDR1 and CDR2 are KGHSH and LQKENI. The germline V and J ends were trimmed by 5 bases and 7 bases, with 15 bases remaining between them. CDR3 size: 13 residues. The CDR3 spells CASSGGPLLEQYF. CDR3 coding DNA: TGTGCCAGCTCAGGGGGCCCTTTGTTAGAGCAGTACTTC.

The V and J genes are TRBV2 and TRBJ1-5; D ambiguous. V was shortened by 6 bases and J by 0 bases, with 6 bases between the two germline ends. CDR3 length: 13 amino acids. Germline V CDR1 and CDR2: SNHLY, FYNNEI. In DNA form, the CDR3 reads TGTGCCAGCAGGTTTGATAGCAATCAGCCCCAGCATTTT. Translating gives CASRFDSNQPQHF.

V gene TRBV7-3 combines with J gene TRBJ2-5; maybe TRBD2 (6 bases). Trimming pared 2 bases from V and 3 bases from J, leaving 10 bases between. CDR1 is SGHTA, CDR2 FQGTGA, per germline. This CDR3 has 14 amino acids. This CDR3 reads CASSLLGGEETQYF. The CDR3 DNA is TGTGCCAGCAGCTTACTCGGCGGGGAAGAGACCCAGTACTTC.